This TCR beta chain was captured in a study of blood T cell repertoires in COVID-19. At the level of the study: The study drew acute and convalescent COVID-19 samples from the United States, Italy and Spain. Sample material is recorded as cDNA or gDNA derived from T cells, B-cell-depleted T cells, or PBMCs.

Authors' data handling: From reference gene primer amplification, estimates of nucleated cell counts were derived. Repertoires were generated with immunoSEQ multiplex PCR, while TCRdb's copy carries only in-frame clones and drops some. The DNA was the basis for D and trimming; V, J and clone size are from that table. The sample consists of some 240,000 clones, 84% of them appearing once. CDR1 and CDR2 (germline): MDHEN, SYDVKM. The CDR3 is 17 amino acids. Trimming removed 4 bases from V and 2 bases from J; junction bases left unmatched: 9. This sequence was found in a woman between 35 and 50 years old who had recovered from COVID-19. This sequence joins TRBV28 and TRBJ1-2; 11 positions match TRBD1. The sample was peripheral blood. The CDR3 spells CASSSPGTGGGNYGYTF. CDR3 in DNA: TGTGCCAGCAGTTCGCCCGGGACAGGGGGAGGAAACTATGGCTACACCTTC.